This is a list of T cell receptor beta chains from one sample in a study of blood T cells in healthy people across ages. In TCRdb, the 5' RACE reads were re-called with MiXCR into one record per CDR3 protein. The sample lists 600,000 to 800,000 distinct CDR3 sequences, 20% to 25% occurring once. Sequences were obtained from blood. These receptors originate from a man aged 70-80 years in good health. The CDR3 runs from the conserved cysteine through the conserved F or W. D genes are given only for firm matches. Only part of the rows carry a size: once, few, many, or a class if the clone is expanded.

NA,TRBD1,TRBV10-3,TRBJ1-4,TGTGCTATCAGAGCGGGACAGCTAGCAACTAATGAAAAACTGTTTTTT,CAIRAGQLATNEKLFF
NA,TRBD1,TRBV6-6,TRBJ2-7,TGTGCCAGCAGTTACGCGTTACAGGGGGACGAGCAGTACTTC,CASSYALQGDEQYF
few,NA,TRBV29-1,TRBJ1-4,TGCAGCGTTGAATCCGGAGAAAAACTGTTTTTT,CSVESGEKLFF
few,NA,TRBV6-1,TRBJ2-2,TGTGCCATCCCCGGGACACCGAACACCGGGGAGCTGTTTTTT,CAIPGTPNTGELFF
few,NA,TRBV2,TRBJ2-6,TGTGCCAGCAGTCCCACCCTAGCTTCTGGGGCCAACGTCCTGACTTTC,CASSPTLASGANVLTF
NA,NA,TRBV9,TRBJ2-7,TGTGCCAGCAGCGTCGACATTACCTACGAGCAGTACTTC,CASSVDITYEQYF
few,NA,TRBV3-1,TRBJ2-3,TGTGCCAGCAGCCCCCTCAGCAGTAGCACAGATACGCAGTATTTT,CASSPLSSSTDTQYF
NA,TRBD1,TRBV7-8,TRBJ2-3,TGTGCCAGCAGCCCAGGGACAGGGGGGCCCACAGATACGCAGTATTTT,CASSPGTGGPTDTQYF
NA,NA,TRBV14,TRBJ2-7,TGTGCCAGCAGCCCTATTGGGATTGAGCGGACCTACGAGCAGTACTTC,CASSPIGIERTYEQYF
NA,TRBD2,TRBV9,TRBJ2-5,TGTGCCAGCAGCGTAGGCGGACTAGCGGGAAGAGAGACCCAGTACTTC,CASSVGGLAGRETQYF
NA,NA,TRBV14,TRBJ1-4,TGTGCCAGCAGCCGAGCGTCCGGGAATGAAAAACTGTTTTTT,CASSRASGNEKLFF
NA,NA,TRBV3-1,TRBJ2-4,TGTGCCAGCAGCCAACCCGGGGGAAACATTCAGTACTTC,CASSQPGGNIQYF
few,TRBD2,TRBV24-1,TRBJ2-3,TGTGCCACCAGTGATTTGAGGACTAGCGGGAGCACGGGGGATACGCAGTATTTT,CATSDLRTSGSTGDTQYF
NA,NA,TRBV9,TRBJ2-5,TGTGCCAGCAGTCCCGGGACTCAAGCGGCAGAGACCCAGTACTTC,CASSPGTQAAETQYF
NA,NA,TRBV29-1,TRBJ1-1,TGCAGCGCCAGCGATGTAAACACTGAAGCTTTCTTT,CSASDVNTEAFF
few,NA,TRBV25-1,TRBJ1-5,TGTGCCAGCAGTGAATCAGGGTATCAGCCCCAGCATTTT,CASSESGYQPQHF
few,TRBD2,TRBV29-1,TRBJ2-5,TGCAGCGTGGAAACGACTAGCTTGGAGACCCAGTACTTC,CSVETTSLETQYF
NA,TRBD2,TRBV29-1,TRBJ2-3,TGCAGCGTTCCGGGACTAGCGGTCACAGATACGCAGTATTTT,CSVPGLAVTDTQYF
NA,TRBD2,TRBV20-1,TRBJ2-2,TGCAGTGCAAAGACTAGCCAAACCTTTACCGGGGAGCTGTTTTTT,CSAKTSQTFTGELFF
few,TRBD2,TRBV25-1,TRBJ2-5,TGTGCCAGCAGTGACGATCTAGCGGGAAAGAATGAGCAGTACTTC,CASSDDLAGKNEQYF
NA,NA,TRBV12-3/TRBV12-4,TRBJ2-7,TGTGCCAGCAGCAACGGGGTCGGGGACGGCTACGAGCAGTACTTC,CASSNGVGDGYEQYF
NA,TRBD2,TRBV18,TRBJ2-3,TGTGCCAGCTCACCTAGCGGGAGTATAGATACGCAGTATTTT,CASSPSGSIDTQYF
few,TRBD1,TRBV20-1,TRBJ1-1,TGCAGTGCTCGGAGACAGGGGATGAACACTGAAGCTTTCTTT,CSARRQGMNTEAFF
NA,NA,TRBV3-1,TRBJ2-7,TGTGCCAGCAGCCAAGATCACAGGGCCACCTACGAGCAGTACTTC,CASSQDHRATYEQYF
NA,NA,TRBV7-2,TRBJ2-3,TGTGCCAGCAGCTTGGTAGCGAAGAGCACAGATACGCAGTATTTT,CASSLVAKSTDTQYF
few,TRBD2,TRBV29-1,TRBJ2-7,TGCAGCGTTTTTAGCGGGAAGCCCCCCTACGAGCAGTACTTC,CSVFSGKPPYEQYF
few,NA,TRBV20-1,TRBJ1-2,TGCAGTGCTAGAGATTTGGAAGGGAGAACTAACTATGGCTACACCTTC,CSARDLEGRTNYGYTF
few,NA,TRBV28,TRBJ2-1,TGTGCCAGCAGTGCCCCGGGACTGGCGGTGTACAATGAGCAGTTCTTC,CASSAPGLAVYNEQFF
NA,NA,TRBV6-4,TRBJ2-2,TGTGCCAGCAGTGAGCGCACAGGTTCCGGGGAGCTGTTTTTT,CASSERTGSGELFF
NA,NA,TRBV20-1,TRBJ1-4,TGCAGTGCTAGGGGGCAGGGGAATGAAAAACTGTTTTTT,CSARGQGNEKLFF
few,TRBD2,TRBV7-2,TRBJ2-1,TGTGCCAGCAGCTTCGACAGGCTAGCGGGATACAATGAGCAGTTCTTC,CASSFDRLAGYNEQFF
NA,NA,TRBV5-1,TRBJ1-1,TGCGCCAGCAGCTTGACGGGTTATAACACTGAAGCTTTCTTT,CASSLTGYNTEAFF
many,NA,TRBV18,TRBJ2-7,TGTGCCAGCTCAGAGCGGTCCTACGAGCAGTACTTC,CASSERSYEQYF
NA,TRBD1,TRBV5-1,TRBJ2-5,TGCGCCAGCTACGACAGGGGAGGAGAGACCCAGTACTTC,CASYDRGGETQYF
few,TRBD2,TRBV9,TRBJ2-7,TGTGCCAGCAGCGACTCGAATGGGGTAGCGGGAGGGCCTCGGTACGAGCAGTACTTC,CASSDSNGVAGGPRYEQYF
once,TRBD1,TRBV20-1,TRBJ2-2,TGCAGTGCTAATCCCCGGGACAGGGCCTTTTCCGGGGAGCTGTTTTTT,CSANPRDRAFSGELFF
NA,NA,TRBV3-1,TRBJ1-1,TGTGCCAGCAGCCAAGAGGGGGCCCAAGCTTTCTTT,CASSQEGAQAFF
NA,TRBD2,TRBV20-1,TRBJ2-2,TGCAGTGCTACAATCCTTGCTCTAGCGGGAGGCACCGGGGGGCTGTTTTTT,CSATILALAGGTGGLFF
few,TRBD2,TRBV5-5,TRBJ2-4,TGTGCCAGCAGCTTGAGTTTAGCGGGAGGAACGGGCATTCAGTACTTC,CASSLSLAGGTGIQYF
many,TRBD2,TRBV20-1,TRBJ2-7,TGCAGTGCTAGAGTTGGCGGGAGTATTTACGAGCAGTACTTC,CSARVGGSIYEQYF
NA,NA,TRBV14,TRBJ2-1,TGTGCCAGCAGCCATATTCCCGACTCCTACAATGAGCAGTTCTTC,CASSHIPDSYNEQFF
few,TRBD1,TRBV6-6,TRBJ1-3,TGTGCCAGCAGTTATCGGACAGGCTCTGGAAACACCATATATTTT,CASSYRTGSGNTIYF